The 16 T cell receptor beta chains below were found in one sample sequenced in a study of type 1 and type 2 diabetes patients (dated by TCRdb to the mid-2010s). The reads were generated on an Illumina MiSeq. Genomic DNA from sorted T cell subsets was used as template for TCRbeta CDR3 amplification. Multiplex PCR with 30 forward and 13 reverse primers amplified the TCRbeta CDR3 region. TCRdb trimmed the raw reads at Q25, called clones with MiXCR and kept productive beta chains. Under each unique CDR3 protein, matching rows form one entry showing the most common genes and DNA. This sample holds 280,000 or so distinct CDR3 sequences; more than 45% were observed only once. Of the sample, roughly 13% falls within the top ten clones. Sequencing was done on a sample of peripheral blood mononuclear cells (PBMCs). Receptors were obtained from a man aged 18-30 years with type 2 diabetes.

In its sample, this clonotype was seen a few times. CDR3 in DNA: TGTGCCAGTAGGCCTCACCCCCGCGCAGATACGCAGTATTTT. Translation gives CASRPHPRADTQYF. The rearrangement joins TRBV19 to TRBJ2-3; D gene uncertain. Per the germline V gene, CDR1 is LNHDA and CDR2 is SQIVND (reference sequence). V was trimmed by 6 bases and J by 4 bases, leaving 14 bases between them. This CDR3 contains 14 residues.

The gene calls are TRBV7-6 and TRBJ2-7; no definite D call. V dropped 5 bases and J dropped 4 bases, with 12 bases sitting between them. The germline V gene encodes CDR1 SGHVS and CDR2 FNYEAQ. The CDR3 is made up of 13 amino acids. The CDR3 DNA reads as TGTGCCAGCAGCCACTCATTGGTTTACGAGCAGTACTTC. It yields the protein CASSHSLVYEQYF.

This clonotype was recorded a few times. The V call is TRBV30, the J call TRBJ2-1, with 11 bases lining up with TRBD2. Germline CDR1 is GTSNPN and CDR2 is SVGIG (reference sequence). The CDR3 has 16 amino acids. The trim removed 2 bases at V and 5 bases at J, leaving 8 bases unmatched. The CDR3 loop reads CAWSTRLAGFDNEQFF. CDR3 DNA: TGTGCCTGGAGTACTCGACTAGCGGGATTTGACAATGAGCAGTTCTTC. Full variable domain (remainder filled in from reference TRBV30 and TRBJ2-1): SQTIHQWPATLVQPVGSPLSLECTVEGTSNPNLYWYRQAAGRGLQLLFYSVGIGQISSEVPQNLSASRPQDRQFILSSKKLLLSDSGFYLCAWSTRLAGFDNEQFFGPGTRLTVL.

This chain uses TRBV12-3 or TRBV12-4 with TRBJ2-5; weak D call: TRBD2 (5 bases). This CDR3 has 15 amino acids. Trimming removed 7 bases from V and 2 bases from J, with 17 bases in between. The CDR3 loop is CASTLGGGPQETQYF. In DNA, the CDR3 is TGTGCCAGCACCCTTGGAGGTGGCCCACAAGAGACCCAGTACTTC.

Comment on this clonotype: The junction departs from germline at one end; a sequencing error may be responsible. The chain joins TRBV10-1 to TRBJ2-7, with D perhaps TRBD1 or TRBD2 (5 bases each). Germline loops: CDR1 WNHNN, CDR2 SYGVQD (reference sequence). This CDR3 has 15 residues. CDR3 bases: TGTGCCAGCAGCACGCCGGGGCGGACGGGCTACGAGCAGTACTTC. As protein: CASSTPGRTGYEQYF.

The chain is built from TRBV4-3 and TRBJ2-7; 8 bases map to TRBD1. Germline V lookup: CDR1 LGHNA, CDR2 YSLEER. This CDR3 region has 14 residues. J gave up 2 bases and V 2 bases, and 2 bases lay outside the gene matches. CDR3 amino acids: CASSQNRGAYEQYF. The CDR3 region has the DNA TGCGCCAGCAGCCAAAACAGGGGGGCCTACGAGCAGTACTTC.

Comments on this clonotype: This clone may be a read error of a much larger clone one base away. The rearrangement links TRBV9 to TRBJ2-7, with D hard to call. V lost 4 bases and J 2 bases, leaving 7 bases between the germline ends. Germline V gene lookup returns CDR1 SGDLS and CDR2 YYNGEE. The CDR3 has 12 amino acids. CDR3 nucleotide sequence: TGTGCCAGCAGCCAAGTCGCCTACGAGCAGTACTTC. Its translation is CASSQVAYEQYF. The full variable domain, completed using reference TRBV9 and TRBJ2-7, is DSGVTQTPKHLITATGQRVTLRCSPRSGDLSVYWYQQSLDQGLQFLIQYYNGEERAKGNILERFSAQQFPDLHSELNLSSLELGDSALYFCASSQVAYEQYFGPGTRLTVT.

This clonotype was seen more than once but under ten times. The chain has TRBV7-2 and TRBJ2-7; D is possibly TRBD2 (6 bases). The J call could be wrong; TRBJ2-1 is a better fit for the DNA end. Looked up from germline, CDR1 is SGHTA and CDR2 is FQGNSA. This CDR3 is 15 amino acids long. CDR3 protein: CASSFPEHGGNEQFF. CDR3 DNA: TGTGCCAGCAGCTTCCCCGAGCACGGAGGGAATGAGCAGTTCTTC.

The CDR3 coding sequence is TGTGCCAGCAGCCCCACAGGTGTTGGCTCCTATAATTCACCCCTCCACTTT. Its protein product is CASSPTGVGSYNSPLHF. The rearrangement uses TRBV12-3 or TRBV12-4 and TRBJ1-6, with a tentative D call TRBD1 (5 bases). Trimming removed 6 bases at V and 0 bases at J, with 15 bases between. This CDR3 contains 17 residues.

This clonotype was observed a few times. The chain joins TRBV7-6 to TRBJ2-5; 12 bases map to TRBD2. The CDR3 runs 18 residues. The germline CDR1 and CDR2 sequences are SGHVS and FNYEAQ. V shed 1 base and J 1 base; nucleotides not matched to a gene: 7. The CDR3 DNA reads TGTGCCAGCAGCTTAGTAGTGCTAGCGGGAGGGTCCCAAGAGACCCAGTACTTC. Its protein is CASSLVVLAGGSQETQYF. Based on the CDR3 plus reference TRBV7-6 and TRBJ2-5, the full variable domain is GAGVSQSPRYKVTKRGQDVALRCDPISGHVSLYWYRQALGQGPEFLTYFNYEAQQDKSGLPNDRFSAERPEGSISTLTIQRTEQRDSAMYRCASSLVVLAGGSQETQYFGPGTRLLVL.

CDR3 bases: TGCAGTGCTAGAGATAACCTAGGGGCCGAAGCTTTCTTT. This encodes CSARDNLGAEAFF. The chain uses TRBV20-1 and TRBJ1-1, with D maybe TRBD1 (5 bases). The germline CDR1 and CDR2 sequences are DFQATT and SNEGSKA (reference sequence). The CDR3 covers 13 residues. V lost 0 bases and J lost 8, with 13 bases in between.

The V gene is TRBV25-1, the J gene TRBJ1-4; D is unresolved. Germline V gene lookup returns CDR1 MGHDK and CDR2 SYGVNS. This CDR3 has 15 amino acids. Trimming cost V 3 bases and J 5 bases, with 13 bases left between them. The CDR3 region is CASSESGGKNEKLFF. In DNA, the CDR3 is TGTGCCAGCAGTGAGTCAGGCGGGAAAAATGAAAAACTGTTTTTT.

The genes are TRBV7-3 and TRBJ2-5; D is unresolved. This CDR3 has 16 residues. V was cut by 3 bases and J by 2 bases, with 16 bases left in between. Germline CDR1 and CDR2: SGHTA and FQGTGA. The CDR3 sequence: CASSFVAFVEQETQYF. The CDR3 DNA reads as TGTGCCAGCAGCTTCGTGGCGTTTGTAGAGCAAGAGACCCAGTACTTC.

This chain uses TRBV27 with TRBJ1-2; no clear D gene. Trimming shortened V by 5 bases and J by 4 bases, and 17 bases separated the two germline ends. The V gene's germline CDR1 is MNHEY and CDR2 SMNVEV (reference sequence). This CDR3 has 15 amino acids. The CDR3 is CASSPRTSKSYGYTF. CDR3 DNA sequence: TGTGCCAGCAGTCCCCGGACGTCCAAGTCCTATGGCTACACCTTC.

This chain uses TRBV20-1 with TRBJ2-7, with 9 positions matching TRBD2. Germline CDR1 reads DFQATT; CDR2 reads SNEGSKA (reference sequence). After removal of 3 bases from V and 5 bases from J, the junction contained 5 bases not matched to a gene. The CDR3 length is 13 residues. The CDR3 DNA reads as TGCAGTGCTAGGGCGGGAGGGGTCCACGAGCAGTACTTC. It specifies CSARAGGVHEQYF.

This clonotype was counted between two and nine times. V usage is TRBV27 and J usage is TRBJ1-1; D is uncertain. This CDR3 contains 14 residues. Germline CDR1 reads MNHEY; CDR2 reads SMNVEV (reference sequence). V lost 5 bases and J lost 0, with 10 bases in between. CDR3 in amino acids: CASSPLPVNTEAFF. The DNA of the CDR3 is TGTGCCAGCAGTCCCCTCCCGGTGAACACTGAAGCTTTCTTT.